Below, 20 T cell receptor beta chains from the same sample are listed, as sequenced in a study of regulatory T cells in long-lasting Graves disease. Specified time point: newly diagnosed GD, antithyroid drugs for less than 3 months. The TCR library was made from RNA extracted from PBMCs. iRepertoire HTBI primers and Arm-PCR of CDR3 regions built TCR beta libraries. TCRdb itself ran the multiplex PCR reads through MiXCR, one entry per CDR3 protein. Of 600,000 to 650,000 distinct CDR3 sequences in the sample, roughly 15% were seen once. These same records also appear under a second study, on T cells in Graves' hyperthyroidism and ophthalmopathy.

This material consisted of peripheral blood mononuclear cells (PBMCs), taken at new diagnosis, from a patient treated with antithyroid drugs. These receptors came from a woman in her twenties or thirties with Graves disease.

The V call is TRBV9, the J call TRBJ2-3, with 11 bases fitting TRBD2. The germline CDR1 and CDR2 sequences are SGDLS and YYNGEE. Trimming removed 0 bases from V and 3 bases from J; junction bases left unmatched: 6. This CDR3 has 17 amino acids. CDR3 in DNA: TGTGCCAGCAGCGTAGGAAGGACTAGCGGGCGGACAGATACGCAGTATTTT. Protein product: CASSVGRTSGRTDTQYF. Filled out from reference TRBV9 and TRBJ2-3, the complete variable domain reads DSGVTQTPKHLITATGQRVTLRCSPRSGDLSVYWYQQSLDQGLQFLIQYYNGEERAKGNILERFSAQQFPDLHSELNLSSLELGDSALYFCASSVGRTSGRTDTQYFGPGTRLTVL.

This clonotype came up a few times. This rearrangement joins TRBV19 to TRBJ2-7; TRBD1 aligns across 7 bases. The length of the CDR3 is 15 residues. CDR1 and CDR2 from the germline V gene are LNHDA and SQIVND (reference sequence). With V trimmed by 2 bases and J by 1 base, 5 bases remained unmatched. This CDR3 reads CASSITLTGSYEQYF. In DNA form, the CDR3 reads TGTGCCAGTAGTATAACCCTGACAGGGTCCTACGAGCAGTACTTC.

There are many counts of this clonotype. The chain joins TRBV28 to TRBJ1-6; 7 nucleotides line up with TRBD1. Germline CDR1 MDHEN, CDR2 SYDVKM. V dropped 7 bases and J dropped 10; count of bases not matched to a gene: 10. The CDR3 is 14 residues long. The CDR3 DNA reads TGTGCCAGCACCATCTCAGGGGGAGCGTCACCCCTCCACTTT. Translating it yields CASTISGGASPLHF.

This clonotype was picked up one time. This chain connects TRBV7-2 to TRBJ1-5; D unresolved. Deletions cut 4 bases from V and 3 bases from J, with 19 bases between. This CDR3 has 17 residues. CDR1 and CDR2 from the germline V gene are SGHTA and FQGNSA. This CDR3 is CASSYDIGGSHNQPQHF. The CDR3 DNA sequence: TGTGCCAGCAGCTACGACATAGGCGGCAGTCACAATCAGCCCCAGCATTTT.

The chain carries TRBV20-1 and TRBJ1-5; D uncertain. Between the trimmed V and J ends, which lost 0 bases and 5 bases, there was a span of 11 bases. Germline CDR1 reads DFQATT; CDR2 reads SNEGSKA (reference sequence). This CDR3 region has 14 residues. Here the CDR3 reads CSARDQERYQPQHF. The CDR3 nucleotides read TGCAGTGCTAGAGATCAGGAAAGATATCAGCCCCAGCATTTT.

This chain uses TRBV9 with TRBJ2-7; D may match TRBD1 or TRBD2 (5 bases each). The germline V gene has CDR1 SGDLS and CDR2 YYNGEE. The CDR3 totals 15 residues. The ends were cut back, 0 bases at V and 3 bases at J, with 13 bases in the middle. The CDR3 DNA sequence: TGTGCCAGCAGCGTAGGGTCTCAGGGAGACTACGAGCAGTACTTC. Amino acid sequence: CASSVGSQGDYEQYF.

Many counts were recorded for this clonotype. This chain connects TRBV10-3 to TRBJ1-5, with D unresolved. Per germline, CDR1 ENHRY and CDR2 SYGVKD. V was cut by 3 bases and J by 7 bases, with 13 bases left in between. The CDR3 sequence is 14 residues long. The CDR3 DNA sequence: TGTGCCATCAGTGACGGCACAGATCGACAGCCCCAGCATTTT. Its translation: CAISDGTDRQPQHF.

This clonotype was counted at least ten times. The rearrangement uses TRBV20-1 and TRBJ2-1; 9 bases align to TRBD2. The length of the CDR3 is 16 residues. Germline V gene data show CDR1 as DFQATT and CDR2 as SNEGSKA (reference sequence). Losses at the gene ends were 1 base for V and 3 bases for J; bases not matched to a gene: 7. Here the CDR3 reads CSARVTLAGDYNEQFF. The CDR3 DNA follows: TGCAGTGCTAGAGTTACCTTAGCGGGAGACTACAATGAGCAGTTCTTC.

This clonotype was observed a handful of times. The rearrangement links TRBV12-3 or TRBV12-4 to TRBJ2-7; TRBD2 might be the D (6 bases). Trimming cost V 1 base and J 6 bases, with 16 bases left between them. This CDR3 has 15 amino acids. Here the CDR3 DNA reads TGTGCCAGCAGTTTAGGGGACTTACCTGAGGGCGAGCAGTACTTC. This translates into CASSLGDLPEGEQYF.

Ten or more counts support this clonotype. The rearrangement uses TRBV27 and TRBJ2-5; 13 nucleotides agree with TRBD2. Per the germline V gene, CDR1 is MNHEY and CDR2 is SMNVEV (reference sequence). This CDR3 has 15 residues. V was pared by 7 bases and J by 5 bases, with 7 bases of the junction left unmatched. The CDR3 nucleotides are TGTGCCAGCACGCGGACTAGCGGGAGTCGGGAGACCCAGTACTTC. It yields the protein CASTRTSGSRETQYF.

As for this clonotype: A read error may be the cause here, since a much bigger clone is one base away. The chain joins TRBV12-3 or TRBV12-4 to TRBJ2-3; tentative D call: TRBD2 (7 bases). The better agreement between TRBJ2-5 and the DNA end casts doubt on the J call. The CDR3 is 14 residues long. This chain's CDR3 is CASTRTGGGETQYF. The CDR3 nucleotides are TGTGCCAGCACCCGAACGGGGGGCGGAGAGACCCAGTACTTC.

The genes are TRBV5-4 and TRBJ2-5; no definite D call. This CDR3 comprises 13 residues. Trimming pared 1 base from V and 2 bases from J, leaving 6 bases between. Germline lookup yields CDR1 SGHNT and CDR2 YYREEE (reference sequence). The DNA for the CDR3 is TGTGCCAGCAGCTTGAACATACAAGAGACCCAGTACTTC. Amino acid sequence: CASSLNIQETQYF.

This clonotype was seen only a few times. The gene calls are TRBV29-1 and TRBJ2-7, with D perhaps TRBD2 (5 bases). This CDR3 comprises 13 residues. Germline V gene lookup returns CDR1 SQVTM and CDR2 ANQGSEA. V gave up 4 bases and J gave up 0 bases, with 10 bases separating them. CDR3 bases: TGCAGCGTTGGAGGGCCTAACTCCTACGAGCAGTACTTC. This translates into CSVGGPNSYEQYF.

This clonotype was recorded at least ten times. The V gene is TRBV7-9, the J gene TRBJ1-1; D not resolved. V was shortened by 5 bases and J by 5 bases, with 15 bases between the two germline ends. The CDR3 covers 14 residues. Germline lookup yields CDR1 SEHNR and CDR2 FQNEAQ (reference sequence). The CDR3 region is CASSPSMTFTEAFF. In nucleotides, the CDR3 is TGTGCCAGCAGCCCCTCCATGACGTTTACTGAAGCTTTCTTT.

This clonotype has at least ten counts. The chain recombines TRBV29-1 with TRBJ1-1; 10 positions agree with TRBD1. This CDR3 comprises 12 residues. Germline CDR1 and CDR2: SQVTM and ANQGSEA. The trim removed 6 bases at V and 5 bases at J, leaving 3 bases unmatched. DNA for the CDR3: TGCAGCGTGGACAGGGGGTGGACTGAAGCTTTCTTT. Protein sequence: CSVDRGWTEAFF.

V usage is TRBV20-1 and J usage is TRBJ2-3, with 12 positions matching TRBD2. Germline V lookup: CDR1 DFQATT, CDR2 SNEGSKA (reference sequence). J gave up 5 bases and V 6 bases, and 9 bases lay outside the gene matches. The CDR3 consists of 15 residues. CDR3 in DNA: TGCAGTGCCAGGGCTTCGGGACTAGCGGGAGATACGCAGTATTTT. As protein: CSARASGLAGDTQYF.

For this clonotype: Being one base from a much bigger clone, this may be a read error. The V and J genes are TRBV20-1 and TRBJ2-3; no reliable D call. From germline, CDR1 is DFQATT and CDR2 SNEGSKA (reference sequence). This CDR3 has 12 amino acids. Trimming left V 5 bases short and J 6 bases short, with 12 bases between. CDR3: CSAGGPWDTQYF. In nucleotides, the CDR3 is TGCAGTGCTGGCGGACCGTGGGATACGCAGTATTTT.

This clonotype was observed many times. The chain links TRBV12-3 or TRBV12-4 to TRBJ2-7; no definite D call. V dropped 4 bases and J dropped 2 bases, with 6 bases sitting between them. This CDR3 is 12 amino acids long. The CDR3 DNA sequence: TGTGCCAGCAGTTCCGAACCCTACGAGCAGTACTTC. Translation gives CASSSEPYEQYF.

This clonotype was detected only a few times. This chain connects TRBV4-1 to TRBJ2-7; D is unresolved. The germline CDR1 and CDR2 sequences are MGHRA and YSYEKL. V dropped 0 bases and J dropped 2 bases, with 11 bases sitting between them. The CDR3 runs to 15 residues. The CDR3: CASSQERSTTYEQYF. The CDR3 bases are TGCGCCAGCAGCCAAGAGCGTTCAACAACCTACGAGCAGTACTTC.

This clonotype was seen repeatedly, ten times or more. The chain joins TRBV28 to TRBJ2-5, with D unresolved. In germline, CDR1 is MDHEN, CDR2 SYDVKM. Trimming removed 6 bases at V and 4 bases at J, with 3 bases between. The CDR3 sequence is 10 residues long. The CDR3 sequence is CASSLETQYF. The CDR3, as DNA: TGTGCCAGCAGCTTAGAGACCCAGTACTTC. Complete variable domain (other parts from reference TRBV28 and TRBJ2-5): DVKVTQSSRYLVKRTGEKVFLECVQDMDHENMFWYRQDPGLGLRLIYFSYDVKMKEKGDIPEGYSVSREKKERFSLILESASTNQTSMYLCASSLETQYFGPGTRLLVL.